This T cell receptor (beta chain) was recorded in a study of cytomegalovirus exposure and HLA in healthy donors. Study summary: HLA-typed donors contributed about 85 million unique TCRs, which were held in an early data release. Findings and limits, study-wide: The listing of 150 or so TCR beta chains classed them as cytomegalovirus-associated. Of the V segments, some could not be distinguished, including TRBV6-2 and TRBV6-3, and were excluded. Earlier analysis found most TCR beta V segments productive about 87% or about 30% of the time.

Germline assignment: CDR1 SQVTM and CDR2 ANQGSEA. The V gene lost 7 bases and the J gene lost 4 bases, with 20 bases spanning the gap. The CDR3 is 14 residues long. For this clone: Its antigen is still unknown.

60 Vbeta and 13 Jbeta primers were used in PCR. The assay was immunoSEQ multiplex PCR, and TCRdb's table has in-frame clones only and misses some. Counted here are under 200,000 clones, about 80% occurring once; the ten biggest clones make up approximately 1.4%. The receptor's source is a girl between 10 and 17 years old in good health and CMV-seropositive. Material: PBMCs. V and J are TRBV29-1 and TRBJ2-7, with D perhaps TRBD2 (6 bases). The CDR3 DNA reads TGCAGCGCACAGATCTGGGGGGTGGGTTACGAGCAGTACTTC. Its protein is CSAQIWGVGYEQYF.